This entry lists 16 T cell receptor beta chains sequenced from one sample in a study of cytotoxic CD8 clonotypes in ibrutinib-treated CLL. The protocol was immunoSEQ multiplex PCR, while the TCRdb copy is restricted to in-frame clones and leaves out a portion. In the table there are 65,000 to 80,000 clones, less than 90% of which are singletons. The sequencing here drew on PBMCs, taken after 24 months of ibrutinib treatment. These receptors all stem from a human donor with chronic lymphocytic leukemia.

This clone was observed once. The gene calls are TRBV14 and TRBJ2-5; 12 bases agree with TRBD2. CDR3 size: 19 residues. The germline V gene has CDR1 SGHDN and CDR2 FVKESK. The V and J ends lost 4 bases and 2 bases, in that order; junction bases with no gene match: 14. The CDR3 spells CASSPITQLAGGLQETQYF. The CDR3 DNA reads TGTGCCAGCAGCCCGATAACGCAACTAGCGGGAGGCTTACAAGAGACCCAGTACTTC.

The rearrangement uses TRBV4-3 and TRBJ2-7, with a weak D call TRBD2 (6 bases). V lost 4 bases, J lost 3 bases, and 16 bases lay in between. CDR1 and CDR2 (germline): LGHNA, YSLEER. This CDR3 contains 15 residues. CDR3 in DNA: TGCGCCAGCAGCCTCGGGACTCAGGAGGTCTACGAGCAGTACTTC. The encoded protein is CASSLGTQEVYEQYF.

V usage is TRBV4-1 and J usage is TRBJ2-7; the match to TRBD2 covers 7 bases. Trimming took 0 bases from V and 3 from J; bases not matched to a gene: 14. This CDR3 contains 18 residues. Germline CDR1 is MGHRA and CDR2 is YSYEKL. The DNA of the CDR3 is TGCGCCAGCAGCCAAGATCAGAGGACTAGAAGCCGAGTCTACGAGCAGTACTTC. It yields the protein CASSQDQRTRSRVYEQYF.

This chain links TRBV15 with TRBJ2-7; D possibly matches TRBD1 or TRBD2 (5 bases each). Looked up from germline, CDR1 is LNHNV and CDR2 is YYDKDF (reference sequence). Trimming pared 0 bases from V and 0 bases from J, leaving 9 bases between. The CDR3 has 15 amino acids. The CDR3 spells CATSREGVASYEQYF. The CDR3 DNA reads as TGTGCCACCAGCAGAGAGGGGGTGGCCTCCTACGAGCAGTACTTC.

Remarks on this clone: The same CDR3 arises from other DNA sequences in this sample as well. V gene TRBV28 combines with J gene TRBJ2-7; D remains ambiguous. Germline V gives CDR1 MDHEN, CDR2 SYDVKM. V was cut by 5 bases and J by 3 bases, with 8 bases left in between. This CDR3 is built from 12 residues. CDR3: CASSLPGYEQYF. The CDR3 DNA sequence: TGTGCCAGCAGTCTTCCAGGCTACGAGCAGTACTTC.

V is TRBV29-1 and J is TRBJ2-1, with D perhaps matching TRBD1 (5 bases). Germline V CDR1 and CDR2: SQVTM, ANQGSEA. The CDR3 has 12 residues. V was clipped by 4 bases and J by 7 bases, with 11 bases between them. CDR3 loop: CSVVRQSNEQFF. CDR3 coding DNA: TGCAGCGTTGTGAGACAGAGTAATGAGCAGTTCTTC.

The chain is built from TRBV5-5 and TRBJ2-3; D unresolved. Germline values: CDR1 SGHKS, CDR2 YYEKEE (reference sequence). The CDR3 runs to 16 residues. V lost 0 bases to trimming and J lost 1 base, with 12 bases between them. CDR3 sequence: CASSLVLPWGTDTQYF. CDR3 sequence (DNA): TGTGCCAGCAGCTTGGTCCTCCCCTGGGGCACAGATACGCAGTATTTT.

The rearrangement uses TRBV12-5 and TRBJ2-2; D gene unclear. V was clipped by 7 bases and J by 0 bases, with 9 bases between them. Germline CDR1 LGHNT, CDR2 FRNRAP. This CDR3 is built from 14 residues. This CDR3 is CASAAVPNTGELFF. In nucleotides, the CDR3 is TGTGCTAGTGCCGCGGTTCCGAACACCGGGGAGCTGTTTTTT.

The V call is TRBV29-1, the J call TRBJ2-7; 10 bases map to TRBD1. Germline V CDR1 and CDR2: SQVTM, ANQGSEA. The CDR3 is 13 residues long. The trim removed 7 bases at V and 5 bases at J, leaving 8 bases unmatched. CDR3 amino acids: CSGLGQGVNEQYF. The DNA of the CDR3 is TGCAGCGGACTCGGACAGGGGGTAAACGAGCAGTACTTC.

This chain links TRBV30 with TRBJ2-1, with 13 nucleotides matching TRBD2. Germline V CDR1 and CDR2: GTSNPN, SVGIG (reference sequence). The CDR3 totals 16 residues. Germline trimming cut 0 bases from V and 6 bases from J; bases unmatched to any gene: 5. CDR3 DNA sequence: TGTGCCTGGAGTGTACTAGGGACTAGCGGGATCAATGAGCAGTTCTTC. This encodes CAWSVLGTSGINEQFF.

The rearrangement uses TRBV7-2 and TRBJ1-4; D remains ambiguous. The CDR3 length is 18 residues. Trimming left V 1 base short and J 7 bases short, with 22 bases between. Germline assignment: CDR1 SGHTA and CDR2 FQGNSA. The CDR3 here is CASSLGSREGTITEKLFF. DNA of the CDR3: TGTGCCAGCAGCTTAGGGAGTCGGGAGGGAACCATCACTGAAAAACTGTTTTTT.

CDR3 residues: CASSLDGGRHNEQFF. CDR3 sequence (DNA): TGTGCCAGCAGCTTAGACGGGGGACGACACAATGAGCAGTTCTTC. The gene calls are TRBV7-2 and TRBJ2-1, with D possibly TRBD2 on 6 matching bases. The germline V and J ends were trimmed by 1 base and 5 bases, with 12 bases remaining between them. CDR1 and CDR2 from the germline V gene are SGHTA and FQGNSA. The CDR3 consists of 15 residues. Supplemented by reference TRBV7-2 and TRBJ2-1, the full variable domain reads GAGVSQSPSNKVTEKGKDVELRCDPISGHTALYWYRQSLGQGLEFLIYFQGNSAPDKSGLPSDRFSAERTGGSVSTLTIQRTQQEDSAVYLCASSLDGGRHNEQFFGPGTRLTVL.

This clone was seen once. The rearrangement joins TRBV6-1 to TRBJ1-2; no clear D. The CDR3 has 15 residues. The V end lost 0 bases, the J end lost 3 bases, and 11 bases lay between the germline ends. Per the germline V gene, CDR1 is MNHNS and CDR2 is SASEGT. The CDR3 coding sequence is TGTGCCAGCAGTGAAGCTGGAGTAAAGGACTATGGCTACACCTTC. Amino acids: CASSEAGVKDYGYTF.

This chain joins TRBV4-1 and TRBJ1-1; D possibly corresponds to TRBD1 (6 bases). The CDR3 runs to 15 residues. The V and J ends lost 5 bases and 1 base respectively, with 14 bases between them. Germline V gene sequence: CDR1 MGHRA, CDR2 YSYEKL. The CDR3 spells CASSKVTGTNTEAFF. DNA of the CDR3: TGCGCCAGCAGCAAAGTAACAGGGACGAACACTGAAGCTTTCTTT.

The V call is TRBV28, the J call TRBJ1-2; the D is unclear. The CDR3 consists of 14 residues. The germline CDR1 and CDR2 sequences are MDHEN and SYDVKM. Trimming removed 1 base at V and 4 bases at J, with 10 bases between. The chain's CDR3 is CASSLFPDPYGYTF. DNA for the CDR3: TGTGCCAGCAGTTTATTTCCAGATCCCTATGGCTACACCTTC.

DNA for the CDR3: TGTGCCAGCAGCATAGGGACAGGGCGGGAGACCCAGTACTTC. It codes for CASSIGTGRETQYF. V is TRBV9 and J is TRBJ2-5, with 9 bases fitting TRBD1. V lost 4 bases and J lost 5; bases outside the gene matches: 6. The length of the CDR3 is 14 residues. Germline V gene lookup returns CDR1 SGDLS and CDR2 YYNGEE.